The 28 T cell receptor beta chains below all came from one sample that was sequenced in a study of blood T cell repertoires in COVID-19. Profiled with immunoSEQ multiplex PCR; TCRdb holds only in-frame clones, not every one. The repertoire consists of tens of thousands of clones, with around 90% occurring once and the leading ten covering roughly 28%. What was sequenced was peripheral blood. The receptors originated from a man aged 45-65 years with acute or convalescent COVID-19.

In this sample, this clone turned up a few times. The rearrangement uses TRBV10-3 and TRBJ1-5, with D hard to call. CDR1 ENHRY and CDR2 SYGVKD come from the germline V gene. This CDR3 region has 13 residues. V lost 10 bases and J lost 3, with 13 bases in between. CDR3 loop: CATSWQYNQPQHF. CDR3 bases: TGTGCCACCTCGTGGCAGTACAATCAGCCCCAGCATTTT.

The chain has TRBV10-1 and TRBJ2-1, with D possibly being TRBD1 (6 bases). Deletions cut 6 bases from V and 5 bases from J, with 14 bases between. The CDR3 is made up of 14 amino acids. Germline-derived CDR1 and CDR2 are WNHNN and SYGVQD (reference sequence). CDR3 nucleotide sequence: TGCGCCAGCAGCCGGGACAATTCCGACAATGAGCAGTTCTTC. Its protein is CASSRDNSDNEQFF.

This rearrangement joins TRBV7-2 to TRBJ1-1, with 9 nucleotides matching TRBD1. Per the germline V gene, CDR1 is SGHTA and CDR2 is FQGNSA. CDR3 length equals 14 residues. Trimming took 5 bases from V and 4 from J; bases not matched to a gene: 5. The CDR3 DNA sequence: TGTGCCAGCAGCATTGACAGGGGGTTCACTGAAGCTTTCTTT. The encoded protein is CASSIDRGFTEAFF.

This rearrangement joins TRBV7-9 to TRBJ1-1; 8 positions match TRBD1. Looked up from germline, CDR1 is SEHNR and CDR2 is FQNEAQ (reference sequence). The CDR3 spans 13 residues. The V gene end was trimmed by 5 bases and the J gene end by 4 bases; junction bases not matched to a gene: 3. The CDR3: CASSLGQGTEAFF. In DNA, the CDR3 is TGTGCCAGCAGCCTTGGACAGGGCACTGAAGCTTTCTTT. Using reference TRBV7-9 and TRBJ1-1 for the parts outside the CDR3, the full variable domain is DTGVSQNPRHKITKRGQNVTFRCDPISEHNRLYWYRQTLGQGPEFLTYFQNEAQLEKSRLLSDRFSAERPKGSFSTLEIQRTEQGDSAMYLCASSLGQGTEAFFGQGTRLTVV.

The V gene is TRBV2, the J gene TRBJ2-3; 9 bases match TRBD2. Germline V gene sequence: CDR1 SNHLY, CDR2 FYNNEI. V shed 1 base and J 2 bases; nucleotides not matched to a gene: 7. The CDR3 sequence is 17 residues long. CDR3: CASSEGRIAGVTDTQYF. Here the CDR3 DNA reads TGTGCCAGCAGTGAAGGTCGGATAGCGGGGGTCACAGATACGCAGTATTTT.

This rearrangement joins TRBV7-8 to TRBJ1-5, with TRBD1 matching 11 bases. The germline gives CDR1 SGHVS, CDR2 FQNEAQ. The CDR3 sequence is 15 residues long. V gave up 2 bases and J gave up 6 bases; unmatched junction bases: 3. In DNA, the CDR3 is TGTGCCAGCAGCTTAATGGGACAGGGGGTTCAGCCCCAGCATTTT. Translated: CASSLMGQGVQPQHF.

V usage is TRBV18 and J usage is TRBJ2-1; 7 nucleotides line up with TRBD1. The germline CDR1 and CDR2 sequences are KGHSH and LQKENI. The CDR3 is made up of 15 amino acids. The V and J ends lost 4 bases and 4 bases, in that order; junction bases with no gene match: 7. CDR3 in amino acids: CASSLGTVLYNEQFF. DNA for the CDR3: TGTGCCAGCTCACTAGGGACAGTACTTTACAATGAGCAGTTCTTC.

The chain employs TRBV5-1 and TRBJ2-2; 9 positions match TRBD2. The CDR3 has 17 residues. CDR1 SGHRS and CDR2 YFSETQ come from the germline V gene. J was trimmed by 3 bases and V by 3 bases; bases with no gene match: 9. CDR3: CASSSGRGGKHTGELFF. In DNA, the CDR3 is TGCGCCAGCAGCTCCGGGCGGGGGGGCAAACACACCGGGGAGCTGTTTTTT.

This rearrangement joins TRBV28 to TRBJ1-1, with a weak D call TRBD1 (6 bases). This CDR3 comprises 14 residues. Germline CDR1 is MDHEN and CDR2 is SYDVKM. Trimming left V 6 bases short and J 6 bases short, with 17 bases between. CDR3 amino acids: CASRTTQGLAEAFF. The CDR3, as DNA: TGTGCCAGCAGAACCACCCAGGGGTTGGCTGAAGCTTTCTTT.

The chain is built from TRBV6-5 and TRBJ2-7, with 12 bases lining up with TRBD2. The CDR3 sequence is 16 residues long. Trimming removed 0 bases from V and 7 bases from J; junction bases left unmatched: 7. The germline V gene has CDR1 MNHEY and CDR2 SVGAGI. The DNA of the CDR3 is TGTGCCAGCAGTTACTCGAGGCTAGCGGGGGGGCGGGAGCAGTACTTC. Its protein product is CASSYSRLAGGREQYF.

J is TRBJ1-2 and V is TRBV5-6; D remains unclear. CDR3 size: 12 residues. Germline-derived CDR1 and CDR2 are SGHDT and YYEEEE. V lost 2 bases, J lost 3 bases, and 5 bases lay in between. CDR3 DNA: TGTGCCAGCAGCTTACGGGACTATGGCTACACCTTC. Translating gives CASSLRDYGYTF. Full variable domain (missing parts from reference TRBV5-6 and TRBJ1-2): DAGVTQSPTHLIKTRGQQVTLRCSPKSGHDTVSWYQQALGQGPQFIFQYYEEEERQRGNFPDRFSGHQFPNYSSELNVNALLLGDSALYLCASSLRDYGYTFGSGTRLTVV.

The chain uses TRBV27 and TRBJ2-5; 7 nucleotides match TRBD1. Per the germline V gene, CDR1 is MNHEY and CDR2 is SMNVEV (reference sequence). The CDR3 spans 14 residues. Unmatched junction bases numbered 2, after V lost 4 bases and J lost 0 bases. CDR3 bases: TGTGCCAGCAGTTCGACAGGGTACCAAGAGACCCAGTACTTC. Its protein product is CASSSTGYQETQYF.

The genes are TRBV6-1 and TRBJ2-3, with 8 bases that match TRBD2. Germline loops: CDR1 MNHNS, CDR2 SASEGT. The trim removed 6 bases at V and 6 bases at J, leaving 5 bases unmatched. CDR3 length equals 13 residues. In DNA form, the CDR3 reads TGTGCCAGCAGCTGGCGGGGGGACGATACGCAGTATTTT. Translated, it gives CASSWRGDDTQYF.

The chain is built from TRBV18 and TRBJ2-7; 9 bases are a match to TRBD1. Germline CDR1 KGHSH, CDR2 LQKENI. This CDR3 spans 14 amino acids. With V trimmed by 10 bases and J by 5 bases, 12 bases remained unmatched. The DNA of the CDR3 is TGTGCCACCCAACGTGGGACAGGGTTCGACGAGCAGTACTTC. Translating gives CATQRGTGFDEQYF.

V usage is TRBV7-9 and J usage is TRBJ1-1, with 8 bases identical to TRBD1. V was clipped by 5 bases and J by 1 base; unmatched bases: 6. This CDR3 has 15 amino acids. From germline, CDR1 is SEHNR and CDR2 FQNEAQ (reference sequence). The CDR3 spells CASSVGQGGNTEAFF. CDR3 in DNA: TGTGCCAGCAGCGTTGGACAGGGAGGGAACACTGAAGCTTTCTTT.

The chain is built from TRBV5-1 and TRBJ2-1, with TRBD2 identical over 10 bases. The CDR3 is 17 amino acids. Germline CDR1 reads SGHRS; CDR2 reads YFSETQ. Trimming removed 0 bases from V and 8 bases from J; junction bases left unmatched: 11. The CDR3 spells CASSLEVGAGGHHEQFF. The CDR3 DNA follows: TGCGCCAGCAGCTTGGAGGTTGGAGCGGGGGGGCATCATGAGCAGTTCTTC.

The chain links TRBV4-1 to TRBJ2-1; TRBD2 matches 8 bases. CDR1 is MGHRA and CDR2 is YSYEKL in the germline V gene. This CDR3 has 14 amino acids. The trim removed 2 bases at V and 8 bases at J, leaving 5 bases unmatched. CDR3 sequence reads: CASSQPGGGYEQFF. The CDR3 DNA follows: TGCGCCAGCAGCCAACCTGGCGGGGGGTATGAGCAGTTCTTC.

The chain couples TRBV3-1 (or the pseudogene TRBV3-2) to TRBJ2-3; tentatively, D is TRBD1 (5 bases). The V and J ends lost 4 bases and 2 bases respectively, with 7 bases between them. Germline V gives CDR1 LGHDT, CDR2 YNNKEL (reference sequence). The CDR3 has 13 residues. The CDR3 reads CASSPTDTDTQYF. DNA for the CDR3: TGTGCCAGCAGCCCGACAGACACAGATACGCAGTATTTT.

This rearrangement joins TRBV5-1 to TRBJ2-1; tentatively, D is TRBD2 (6 bases). This CDR3 spans 15 amino acids. V gave up 1 base and J gave up 0 bases, with 8 bases separating them. Germline CDR1 reads SGHRS; CDR2 reads YFSETQ. The DNA of the CDR3 is TGCGCCAGCAGCTTGATGGGGGGCTCCTACAATGAGCAGTTCTTC. It codes for CASSLMGGSYNEQFF.

This clone has only one observation. The gene calls are TRBV5-4 and TRBJ1-2; tentative D call: TRBD1 (5 bases). The CDR3 contains 15 residues. V lost 4 bases, J lost 2 bases, and 15 bases lay in between. Germline V CDR1 and CDR2: SGHNT, YYREEE (reference sequence). CDR3 in DNA: TGTGCCAGCAGCGGGGGAGGGGTAACCAACTATGGCTACACCTTC. Amino acids: CASSGGGVTNYGYTF.

This chain joins TRBV24-1 and TRBJ2-2, with TRBD1 as a possible D gene (5 bases). The germline V gene encodes CDR1 KGHDR and CDR2 SFDVKD. With 5 bases removed from V and 7 bases from J, the gap between germline ends came to 10 bases. The CDR3 loop spans 13 amino acids. The DNA of the CDR3 is TGTGCCACCAGTGCCAGGGCTGGCGGGGAGCTGTTTTTT. Amino acids: CATSARAGGELFF.

V and J are TRBV13 and TRBJ2-5; 9 bases match TRBD1. The J segment lost 2 bases and the V segment lost 3 bases, leaving 7 bases of the junction unmatched. This CDR3 is built from 16 residues. The germline V gene encodes CDR1 PRHDT and CDR2 FYEKMQ (reference sequence). The CDR3 loop reads CASSLEDRGGQETQYF. DNA for the CDR3: TGTGCCAGCAGCTTGGAAGACAGGGGGGGACAAGAGACCCAGTACTTC.

The chain combines TRBV6-5 with TRBJ2-3, with D unresolved. The CDR3 consists of 12 residues. V lost 6 bases and J 7 bases, leaving 11 bases between the germline ends. From germline, CDR1 is MNHEY and CDR2 SVGAGI. The CDR3 loop reads CASSSSGYTQYF. The DNA for the CDR3 is TGTGCCAGCAGCTCCTCCGGGTATACGCAGTATTTT.

This clone was observed a single time. The rearrangement joins TRBV18 to TRBJ1-1; TRBD1 matches 11 bases. Germline-derived CDR1 and CDR2 are KGHSH and LQKENI. CDR3 length: 16 residues. Trimming took 6 bases from V and 0 from J; bases not matched to a gene: 6. The CDR3 sequence: CASSPGQGAMNTEAFF. CDR3 in DNA: TGTGCCAGCTCGCCCGGACAGGGGGCGATGAACACTGAAGCTTTCTTT. Supplemented by reference TRBV18 and TRBJ1-1, the full variable domain reads NAGVMQNPRHLVRRRGQEARLRCSPMKGHSHVYWYRQLPEEGLKFMVYLQKENIIDESGMPKERFSAEFPKEGPSILRIQQVVRGDSAAYFCASSPGQGAMNTEAFFGQGTRLTVV.

The genes are TRBV4-2 and TRBJ1-1; 8 bases map to TRBD1. CDR3 size: 13 residues. V dropped 3 bases and J dropped 8; count of bases not matched to a gene: 5. Germline CDR1 LGHNA, CDR2 YNFKEQ. Written as DNA, the CDR3 is TGTGCCAGCAGCCAGGGGGGACAGGCGGAAGCTTTCTTT. As protein: CASSQGGQAEAFF.

The J gene is TRBJ2-3, the V gene TRBV20-1; 7 bases are shared with TRBD2. J was trimmed by 6 bases and V by 5 bases; bases with no gene match: 2. This CDR3 contains 11 residues. The germline V gene has CDR1 DFQATT and CDR2 SNEGSKA (reference sequence). CDR3 loop: CSAGGGDTQYF. Written as DNA, the CDR3 is TGCAGTGCTGGGGGGGGTGATACGCAGTATTTT.

This clone showed up just a few times. The gene calls are TRBV7-9 and TRBJ1-2; 7 bases match TRBD1. The trim removed 5 bases at V and 3 bases at J, leaving 6 bases unmatched. Looked up from germline, CDR1 is SEHNR and CDR2 is FQNEAQ (reference sequence). The CDR3 is 14 amino acids. CDR3 nucleotides: TGTGCCAGCAGCGTAACAGGGGTGGACTATGGCTACACCTTC. This codes for CASSVTGVDYGYTF. Looking up the rest from reference TRBV7-9 and TRBJ1-2 gives the full variable domain: DTGVSQNPRHKITKRGQNVTFRCDPISEHNRLYWYRQTLGQGPEFLTYFQNEAQLEKSRLLSDRFSAERPKGSFSTLEIQRTEQGDSAMYLCASSVTGVDYGYTFGSGTRLTVV.

The chain links TRBV19 to TRBJ2-5, with D possibly matching TRBD2 (7 bases). The germline CDR1 and CDR2 sequences are LNHDA and SQIVND (reference sequence). The germline V and J ends were trimmed by 6 bases and 2 bases, with 13 bases remaining between them. The CDR3 is 14 amino acids. The CDR3 loop is CASRRGAGQETQYF. The CDR3 DNA sequence: TGTGCCAGTAGACGGGGGGCCGGGCAAGAGACCCAGTACTTC.